Listed below are T cell receptor beta chains from one sample, sequenced in a study of CD8+ T cells in alopecia areata. Assay used: immunoSEQ multiplex PCR; TCRdb lists only in-frame clones, some missing. The data contain approximately 140,000 clones, roughly 50% of them singletons. The sample consisted of CD4+ T cells sorted from blood. The origin of the receptors is a human donor with alopecia areata. CDR3s include the opening cysteine and the closing phenylalanine or tryptophan. Each record gives: D gene, J gene, clone size, V gene, CDR3 protein, CDR3 DNA. A D gene is named only where the DNA matches it firmly. Only some rows state a clone size, as once, few, many or a class for expanded clones.

>.|TRBJ2-7|.|TRBV5-1
CASRTGPQDPYEQYF
TGCGCCAGCAGGACGGGACCACAGGATCCGTACGAGCAGTACTTC
>.|TRBJ2-1|once|TRBV5-1
CASSFGREQFF
TGCGCCAGCAGCTTCGGGCGGGAGCAGTTCTTC
>.|TRBJ2-5|.|TRBV18
CASSPLGWPAETQYF
TGTGCCAGCTCACCACTGGGCTGGCCGGCGGAGACCCAGTACTTC
>TRBD1|TRBJ1-4|few|TRBV7-9
CASSFAGTDEKLFF
TGTGCCAGCAGCTTCGCCGGGACAGATGAAAAACTGTTTTTT
>TRBD2|TRBJ2-5|few|TRBV29-1
CSAGTSGSETQYF
TGCAGCGCCGGGACTAGCGGGAGCGAGACCCAGTACTTC
>.|TRBJ2-3|.|TRBV29-1
CSVVLTRSDTQYF
TGCAGCGTTGTCCTGACCAGGTCAGATACGCAGTATTTT
>.|TRBJ2-7|.|TRBV5-1
CASSLRFQGRGLRAQYF
TGCGCCAGCAGCTTGAGGTTTCAGGGCCGGGGCCTACGAGCGCAGTACTTC
>.|TRBJ2-7|few|TRBV28
CASSPGSSEQYF
TGTGCCAGCAGTCCAGGAAGCTCCGAGCAGTACTTC
>.|TRBJ2-3|.|TRBV2
CASSEEGAADTQYF
TGTGCCAGCAGTGAGGAGGGGGCCGCAGATACGCAGTATTTT
>TRBD1|TRBJ2-5|.|TRBV7-2
CASSRQGGETQYF
TGTGCCAGCAGCCGACAGGGTGGAGAGACCCAGTACTTC
>.|TRBJ1-2|.|TRBV18
CASSPPGTEYGYTF
TGTGCCAGCTCACCACCCGGGACCGAATATGGCTACACCTTC
>.|TRBJ2-2|.|TRBV9
CASSVLAVPNTGELFF
TGTGCCAGCAGCGTATTGGCGGTACCGAACACCGGGGAGCTGTTTTTT
>TRBD2|TRBJ2-5|.|TRBV30
CAWSGVTSGQETQYF
TGTGCCTGGAGTGGGGTGACTAGCGGACAAGAGACCCAGTACTTC
>.|TRBJ2-1|few|TRBV4-3
CASSQVNMISYNEQFF
TGCGCCAGCAGCCAAGTGAACATGATCTCCTACAATGAGCAGTTCTTC
>.|TRBJ2-3|.|TRBV19
CASSIIGASTDTQYF
TGTGCCAGTAGTATAATAGGGGCCAGCACAGATACGCAGTATTTT
>.|TRBJ2-1|few|TRBV4-1
CASSLVGEQFF
TGCGCCAGCAGCTTGGTAGGTGAGCAGTTCTTC
>.|TRBJ1-2|.|TRBV29-1
CSATDSLTNYGYTF
TGCAGCGCAACCGACAGCTTAACTAACTATGGCTACACCTTC
>TRBD1|TRBJ2-5|.|TRBV5-1
CASSLGTAQETQYF
TGCGCCAGCAGCCTCGGGACAGCCCAAGAGACCCAGTACTTC
>.|TRBJ1-1|.|TRBV25-1
CASSESYGWAEAFF
TGTGCCAGCAGTGAATCTTACGGTTGGGCTGAAGCTTTCTTT
>.|TRBJ2-7|.|TRBV27
CASSFRENYEQYF
TGTGCCAGCAGTTTTAGGGAAAATTACGAGCAGTACTTC
>.|TRBJ1-2|.|TRBV7-9
CASSRGQNYGYTF
TGTGCCAGCAGCCGAGGACAGAACTATGGCTACACCTTC
>.|TRBJ2-5|once|TRBV5-1
CASSPTGSQETQYF
TGCGCCAGCAGCCCCACGGGTTCTCAAGAGACCCAGTACTTC
>.|TRBJ1-2|.|TRBV20-1
CSANRAEGYTF
TGCAGTGCTAACAGGGCGGAGGGCTACACCTTC
>.|TRBJ2-7|.|TRBV29-1
CSVEEAGSASGVGWREQYF
TGCAGCGTTGAGGAGGCAGGAAGTGCCTCGGGTGTCGGCTGGCGCGAGCAGTACTTC
>TRBD1|TRBJ1-2|few|TRBV30
CAWDRDSNYGYTF
TGTGCCTGGGACCGGGACAGCAACTATGGCTACACCTTC
>TRBD1|TRBJ2-7|.|TRBV5-1
CASGSQQGGEQYF
TGCGCCAGCGGGAGTCAACAGGGGGGCGAGCAGTACTTC
>.|TRBJ2-7|.|TRBV28
CASTGPYYEQYF
TGTGCCAGCACCGGCCCATACTACGAGCAGTACTTC
>.|TRBJ2-4|.|TRBV7-9
CASSLGEEENIQYF
TGTGCCAGCAGCTTAGGTGAGGAGGAAAACATTCAGTACTTC
>.|TRBJ2-1|.|TRBV5-1
CASSFQRAYYNEQFF
TGCGCCAGCAGCTTCCAGCGGGCCTACTACAATGAGCAGTTCTTC
>.|TRBJ2-7|.|TRBV5-1
CASSLVGDEQYF
TGCGCCAGCAGCTTGGTCGGGGACGAGCAGTACTTC